This T cell receptor beta chain was obtained from a study of control samples from healthy donors and cancer patients. CDR1 is MNHNY and CDR2 is SVGAGI in the germline V gene (reference sequence). The CDR3 is 14 residues long. V lost 6 bases and J lost 6, with 15 bases in between. Profiling relied on immunoSEQ multiplex PCR, and the TCRdb table lists in-frame clones only, not all of them. The table has some 20,000 clones, 86% seen once; the top ten hold about 9.9%. The V gene is TRBV6-6, the J gene TRBJ1-5, with a possible D match to TRBD1 (6 bases). Material: PBMCs. The source is a woman aged 70-85 years with colorectal cancer. The CDR3 is CASSRGALGQPQHF. DNA of the CDR3: TGTGCCAGCAGCAGGGGAGCTCTAGGTCAGCCCCAGCATTTT.